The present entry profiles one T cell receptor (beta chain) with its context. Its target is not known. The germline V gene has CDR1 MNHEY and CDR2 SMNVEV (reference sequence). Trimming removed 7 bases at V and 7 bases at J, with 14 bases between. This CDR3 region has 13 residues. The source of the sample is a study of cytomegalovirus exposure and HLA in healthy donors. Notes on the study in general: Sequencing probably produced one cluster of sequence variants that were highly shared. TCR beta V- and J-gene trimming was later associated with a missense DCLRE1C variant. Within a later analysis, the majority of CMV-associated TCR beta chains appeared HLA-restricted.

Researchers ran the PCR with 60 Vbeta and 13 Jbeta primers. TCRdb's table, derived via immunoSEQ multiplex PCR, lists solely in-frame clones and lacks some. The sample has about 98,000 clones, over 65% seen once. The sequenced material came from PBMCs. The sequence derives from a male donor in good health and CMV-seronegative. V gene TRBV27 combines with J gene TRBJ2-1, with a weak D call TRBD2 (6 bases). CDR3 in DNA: TGTGCCAGCATGCTCGGGAGTCAAAATGAGCAGTTCTTC. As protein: CASMLGSQNEQFF.